The 27 T cell receptor beta chains presented below share a single source sample, sequenced in a study of CD8+CD57+ T cells in acquired aplastic anemia. The TCR beta profiling, which covered VDJ combination and CDR3 sequence, was carried out using genomic DNA as the template. TCRdb processed the reads anew with MiXCR; each CDR3 protein has one entry. The profile shows some 140,000 distinct CDR3 sequences, more than 35% of them singletons. The sequenced sample consisted of sorted CD4+, CD8+, or CD8+CD57+ T cells (not recorded which) from PBMCs. Source of these receptors: a human donor in good health, serving as a control.

V is TRBV25-1 and J is TRBJ2-3; TRBD2 aligns across 8 bases. The CDR3 contains 15 residues. Germline V gives CDR1 MGHDK, CDR2 SYGVNS. Unmatched junction bases numbered 9, after V lost 6 bases and J lost 4 bases. The CDR3: CASSVAGKRADTQYF. The CDR3 DNA sequence: TGTGCCAGCAGCGTAGCGGGGAAGCGAGCAGATACGCAGTATTTT. The variable domain in full, with the rest retrieved from reference TRBV25-1 and TRBJ2-3, is EADIYQTPRYLVIGTGKKITLECSQTMGHDKMYWYQQDPGMELHLIHYSYGVNSTEKGDLSSESTVSRIRTEHFPLTLESARPSHTSQYLCASSVAGKRADTQYFGPGTRLTVL.

This clonotype came up many times. The V and J genes are TRBV20-1 and TRBJ2-3; D unclear. Germline loops: CDR1 DFQATT, CDR2 SNEGSKA (reference sequence). Trimming took off 4 bases at V and 0 bases at J, with 17 bases between the two ends. There are 16 residues in the CDR3. CDR3 sequence reads: CSANMDEWPSTDTQYF. Written as DNA, the CDR3 is TGCAGTGCTAATATGGACGAGTGGCCTAGCACAGATACGCAGTATTTT.

The CDR3 protein is CASSSRLAVVGETQYF. The CDR3 DNA sequence: TGTGCCAGCAGCTCGAGACTAGCGGTAGTTGGAGAGACCCAGTACTTC. The gene calls are TRBV2 and TRBJ2-5; 9 bases agree with TRBD2. CDR3 size: 16 residues. Per the germline V gene, CDR1 is SNHLY and CDR2 is FYNNEI. The V and J ends lost 6 bases and 4 bases, in that order; junction bases with no gene match: 12.

This clonotype has ten or more counts. The rearrangement links TRBV19 to TRBJ1-5; D remains ambiguous. Germline V gene sequence: CDR1 LNHDA, CDR2 SQIVND (reference sequence). This CDR3 spans 12 amino acids. Trimming stripped 9 bases from V and 3 bases from J, with 9 bases between. DNA for the CDR3: TGTGCCAGCGGACGGTCCAATCAGCCCCAGCATTTT. It is translated as CASGRSNQPQHF.

This clonotype was counted at least ten times. The V gene is TRBV20-1, the J gene TRBJ1-1; 8 bases line up with TRBD1. Germline assignment: CDR1 DFQATT and CDR2 SNEGSKA (reference sequence). The ends lost 0 bases at V and 5 bases at J; junction bases unmatched: 14. This CDR3 has 17 amino acids. CDR3 DNA: TGCAGTGCTAGAGATCGTCGTTGGCAGGGGGCTTGGACTGAAGCTTTCTTT. This encodes CSARDRRWQGAWTEAFF.

This clonotype occurred many times. V usage is TRBV5-1 and J usage is TRBJ1-1; TRBD1 agrees at 7 bases. The CDR3 has 14 amino acids. Unmatched junction bases numbered 4, after V lost 5 bases and J lost 0 bases. Germline lookup yields CDR1 SGHRS and CDR2 YFSETQ. This CDR3 is CASRPGQLNTEAFF. CDR3 sequence (DNA): TGCGCCAGCAGACCGGGACAGTTGAACACTGAAGCTTTCTTT.

This clonotype was observed once. This sequence joins TRBV19 and TRBJ2-5, with TRBD2 matching 8 bases. The CDR3 loop spans 14 amino acids. Germline CDR1 LNHDA, CDR2 SQIVND (reference sequence). V lost 9 bases, J lost 5 bases, and 11 bases stayed unmatched. The CDR3 loop is CASSLRGGDETQYF. The DNA for the CDR3 is TGTGCCAGCAGCCTCCGGGGGGGCGATGAGACCCAGTACTTC.

The rearrangement uses TRBV6-4 and TRBJ2-6; 9 bases line up with TRBD1. V lost 6 bases to trimming and J lost 3 bases; unmatched junction nucleotides: 6. Germline lookup yields CDR1 MRHNA and CDR2 SNTAGT. This CDR3 is 16 amino acids long. CDR3 amino acids: CASRPGTGHGANVLTF. In nucleotides, the CDR3 is TGTGCCAGCAGGCCAGGGACAGGGCATGGGGCCAACGTCCTGACTTTC.

This clonotype appeared many times. V and J are TRBV2 and TRBJ2-3; 7 bases fit TRBD1. The CDR3 runs to 14 residues. Germline CDR1 and CDR2: SNHLY and FYNNEI. The ends lost 11 bases at V and 3 bases at J; junction bases unmatched: 11. CDR3: CASGAARGTDTQYF. The DNA for the CDR3 is TGTGCCTCCGGAGCGGCCAGGGGGACAGATACGCAGTATTTT.

The chain employs TRBV5-1 and TRBJ2-7; possibly TRBD1 or TRBD2 for D (5 bases each). V was shortened by 3 bases and J by 2 bases, with 18 bases between the two germline ends. Germline CDR1 reads SGHRS; CDR2 reads YFSETQ. The CDR3 length is 16 residues. In DNA form, the CDR3 reads TGCGCCAGCAGCTCCGGTCCGGGACGCACAACCTACGAGCAGTACTTC. Its translation is CASSSGPGRTTYEQYF.

The chain carries TRBV24-1 and TRBJ1-5; 7 nucleotides match TRBD1. The V gene end was trimmed by 4 bases and the J gene end by 3 bases; junction bases not matched to a gene: 2. Germline CDR1 reads KGHDR; CDR2 reads SFDVKD. The CDR3 has 14 residues. The CDR3 sequence: CATSDGTDNQPQHF. The CDR3 DNA reads as TGTGCCACCAGTGACGGGACAGACAATCAGCCCCAGCATTTT.

This chain links TRBV6-1 with TRBJ1-3; tentatively, D is TRBD1 (6 bases). The CDR3 sequence is 15 residues long. From germline, CDR1 is MNHNS and CDR2 SASEGT. V was shortened by 7 bases and J by 4 bases, with 17 bases between the two germline ends. The CDR3 DNA sequence: TGTGCCAGCATGCTCCTAGGGGGAGGCGGAAACACCATATATTTT. This translates into CASMLLGGGGNTIYF.

This clonotype appeared many times. V gene TRBV12-3 or TRBV12-4 combines with J gene TRBJ2-1, with 10 bases lining up with TRBD1. CDR3 length equals 14 residues. J lost 7 bases, V lost 6 bases, and 6 bases had no gene match. For the CDR3, the DNA is TGTGCCAGCAGGCTAGGACAGGGGGGAAATGAGCAGTTCTTC. It specifies CASRLGQGGNEQFF.

This clonotype was recorded at least ten times. V usage is TRBV29-1 and J usage is TRBJ2-7; 13 bases agree with TRBD2. V shed 4 bases, J shed 5 bases, and the junction held 5 bases outside the gene matches. Per germline, CDR1 SQVTM and CDR2 ANQGSEA. The CDR3 consists of 14 residues. As DNA, the CDR3 is TGCAGCGTTGGCGGACTAGCGGGAGTCAACGAGCAGTACTTC. Amino acids: CSVGGLAGVNEQYF.

The chain joins TRBV19 to TRBJ2-3; TRBD2 is a possible D gene (8 bases). With 11 bases removed from V and 4 bases from J, the gap between germline ends came to 19 bases. The germline V gene encodes CDR1 LNHDA and CDR2 SQIVND (reference sequence). This CDR3 is built from 14 residues. The CDR3: CAVTGAGGADTQYF. The CDR3 DNA is TGTGCCGTCACAGGGGCGGGAGGAGCAGATACGCAGTATTTT.

This clonotype was counted many times. This chain joins TRBV7-6 and TRBJ2-2; 11 nucleotides match TRBD2. Trimming at V came to 5 bases and at J to 5 bases, leaving 7 bases not matched to a gene. Germline-derived CDR1 and CDR2 are SGHVS and FNYEAQ. The CDR3 covers 16 residues. CDR3 coding DNA: TGTGCCAGCAGCACTATTAGCGGGAGGGGGACCGGGGAGCTGTTTTTT. This translates into CASSTISGRGTGELFF. The whole variable domain, remainder taken from reference TRBV7-6 and TRBJ2-2, is GAGVSQSPRYKVTKRGQDVALRCDPISGHVSLYWYRQALGQGPEFLTYFNYEAQQDKSGLPNDRFSAERPEGSISTLTIQRTEQRDSAMYRCASSTISGRGTGELFFGEGSRLTVL.

This clonotype was counted ten times or more. The DNA of the CDR3 is TGCAGTGCTAGGACGCCGGGACATTTAAATCAGCCCCAGCATTTT. This translates into CSARTPGHLNQPQHF. The chain employs TRBV20-1 and TRBJ1-5, with D perhaps TRBD1 (6 bases). V was cut by 3 bases and J by 4 bases, with 16 bases left in between. The CDR3 runs 15 residues. Germline CDR1 and CDR2: DFQATT and SNEGSKA (reference sequence).

This rearrangement joins TRBV2 to TRBJ1-1; no definite D call. This CDR3 region has 14 residues. With 5 bases removed from V and 4 bases from J, the gap between germline ends came to 14 bases. Germline-derived CDR1 and CDR2 are SNHLY and FYNNEI. CDR3 amino acids: CASSKDSRPTEAFF. The CDR3 DNA is TGTGCCAGCAGTAAAGACTCAAGGCCCACTGAAGCTTTCTTT.

At least ten counts were recorded for this clonotype. The chain combines TRBV11-3 with TRBJ1-1; 7 nucleotides align to TRBD1. The CDR3 is 13 residues long. V was clipped by 5 bases and J by 13 bases; unmatched bases: 13. In germline, CDR1 is SGHNT, CDR2 YENEEA. The CDR3 is CASSPGQDPMCFF. The CDR3, as DNA: TGTGCCAGCAGCCCCGGACAGGATCCGATGTGTTTCTTT.

J is TRBJ1-1 and V is TRBV20-1; 7 bases fit TRBD1. V lost 4 bases, J lost 3 bases, and 14 bases stayed unmatched. This CDR3 has 16 residues. Per the germline V gene, CDR1 is DFQATT and CDR2 is SNEGSKA (reference sequence). The DNA for the CDR3 is TGCAGTGCTAAAGGGGGACAGACGGGGGCGGACACTGAAGCTTTCTTT. Translation: CSAKGGQTGADTEAFF.

The chain joins TRBV19 to TRBJ2-3; TRBD2 aligns across 8 bases. V lost 3 bases, J lost 5 bases, and 7 bases stayed unmatched. This CDR3 has 15 residues. Germline-derived CDR1 and CDR2 are LNHDA and SQIVND (reference sequence). In nucleotides, the CDR3 is TGTGCCAGTAGTATGGCGGGAGGAGGTATAGATACGCAGTATTTT. Residues: CASSMAGGGIDTQYF.

This clonotype came up many times. The rearrangement joins TRBV27 to TRBJ1-5; TRBD1 aligns across 7 bases. Germline CDR1 reads MNHEY; CDR2 reads SMNVEV (reference sequence). The CDR3 has 14 residues. After removal of 6 bases from V and 2 bases from J, the junction contained 4 bases not matched to a gene. Here the CDR3 DNA reads TGTGCCAGCAGGCCCACAGGGGGCAATCAGCCCCAGCATTTT. Amino acid sequence: CASRPTGGNQPQHF.

The sample holds many counts of this clonotype. The chain links TRBV2 to TRBJ1-1; D uncertain. CDR3 length: 13 amino acids. Trimming removed 5 bases from V and 2 bases from J, with 9 bases in between. CDR1 and CDR2 from the germline V gene are SNHLY and FYNNEI. Here the CDR3 DNA reads TGTGCCAGCAGTAAAGAGAGAAACACTGAAGCTTTCTTT. This codes for CASSKERNTEAFF.

This clonotype was counted at least ten times. The V and J genes are TRBV12-3 or TRBV12-4 and TRBJ1-1; the D is unclear. The V and J ends lost 3 bases and 0 bases respectively, with 11 bases between them. The CDR3 covers 15 residues. CDR3 sequence: CASSFLGLVNTEAFF. CDR3 bases: TGTGCCAGCAGTTTTCTAGGTCTAGTGAACACTGAAGCTTTCTTT.

This clonotype was observed many times. The chain has TRBV30 and TRBJ2-1; D is ambiguous. With 1 base removed from V and 6 bases from J, the gap between germline ends came to 10 bases. Germline values: CDR1 GTSNPN, CDR2 SVGIG (reference sequence). The CDR3 extends over 13 amino acids. The CDR3 sequence: CAWSAGLINEQFF. The CDR3 DNA is TGTGCCTGGAGTGCCGGCTTAATCAATGAGCAGTTCTTC.

This clonotype appeared many times. The chain joins TRBV15 to TRBJ1-2; possibly TRBD1 for D (6 bases). The CDR3 is 14 amino acids. Germline lookup yields CDR1 LNHNV and CDR2 YYDKDF (reference sequence). Trimming removed 1 base from V and 4 bases from J, with 10 bases in between. In nucleotides, the CDR3 is TGTGCCACCAGCAGAGCCGGGGGCCCCTATGGCTACACCTTC. Translating it yields CATSRAGGPYGYTF.

As to this clonotype: Possible read error: a much larger clone is one base away. The chain is built from TRBV28 and TRBJ2-5; no definite D call. From germline, CDR1 is MDHEN and CDR2 SYDVKM. Trimming pared 8 bases from V and 5 bases from J, leaving 12 bases between. This CDR3 is built from 12 residues. The CDR3 spells CASRTSSETQYF. In DNA form, the CDR3 reads TGTGCCAGCCGTACGAGTAGTGAGACCCAGTACTTC.